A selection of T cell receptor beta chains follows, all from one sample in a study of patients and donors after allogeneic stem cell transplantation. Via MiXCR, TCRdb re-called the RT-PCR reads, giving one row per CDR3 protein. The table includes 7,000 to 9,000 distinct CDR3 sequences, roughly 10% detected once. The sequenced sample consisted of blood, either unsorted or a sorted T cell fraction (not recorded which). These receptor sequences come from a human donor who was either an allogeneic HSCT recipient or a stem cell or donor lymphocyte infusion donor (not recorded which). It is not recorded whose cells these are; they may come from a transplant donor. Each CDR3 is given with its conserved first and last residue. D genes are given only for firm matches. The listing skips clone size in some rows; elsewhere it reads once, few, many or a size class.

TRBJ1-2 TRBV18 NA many TGTGCCAGCTCACCAAATATGGGGAACTATGGCTACACCTTC CASSPNMGNYGYTF
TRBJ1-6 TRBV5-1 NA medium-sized TGCGCCAGCAGCCCAAGTCCCCTAGGGACGAAGGACAATTCACCCCTCCACTTT CASSPSPLGTKDNSPLHF
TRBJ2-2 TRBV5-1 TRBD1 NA TGCGCCAGCAGCTTGGGCCACCCCGGGACAGGGGGCGGGGAGCTGTTTTTT CASSLGHPGTGGGELFF
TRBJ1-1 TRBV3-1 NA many TGTGCCAGCAGCCAAGTGGGGGGGGCGCTCTCCACTGAAGCTTTCTTT CASSQVGGALSTEAFF
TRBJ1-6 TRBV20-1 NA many TGCAGTGCTAGCATAGGGCCGTATAATTCACCCCTCCACTTT CSASIGPYNSPLHF
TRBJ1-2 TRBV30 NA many TGTGCCTGGGGACTCACAAGTTCGGGCTACACCTTC CAWGLTSSGYTF
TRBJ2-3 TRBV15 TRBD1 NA TGTGCCACCAGCAGAGCGACAGGGAACCCGTTCACAGATACGCAGTATTTT CATSRATGNPFTDTQYF
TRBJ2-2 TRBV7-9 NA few TGTGCCAGCAGCTTAGCGGGGTCCCACACCGGGGAGCTGTTTTTT CASSLAGSHTGELFF
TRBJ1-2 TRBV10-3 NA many TGTGCCATCAGTGAGCCGGGACGGGACTATGGCTACACCTTC CAISEPGRDYGYTF
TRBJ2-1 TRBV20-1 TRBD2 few TGCAGTGCGAGTCCTAGCGGAACCTACAATGAGCAGTTCTTC CSASPSGTYNEQFF
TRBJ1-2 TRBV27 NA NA TGTGCCTTGAGGACATGGGGCTACACCTTC CALRTWGYTF
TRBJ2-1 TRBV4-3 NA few TGCGCCAGCAGCCAGGCGTTGATCGGCTCCTACAATGAGCAGTTCTTC CASSQALIGSYNEQFF
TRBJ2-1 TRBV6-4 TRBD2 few TGTGCCAGCAGTGTGGAAGCGGGGGGGTACAATGAGCAGTTCTTC CASSVEAGGYNEQFF
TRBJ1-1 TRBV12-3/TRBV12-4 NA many TGTGCCAGCAGTACGAATACAGGGTCTGAAGCTTTCTTT CASSTNTGSEAFF
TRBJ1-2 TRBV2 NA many TGTGCCAGTATGTCGCCGGAGACCTATGGCTACACCTTC CASMSPETYGYTF
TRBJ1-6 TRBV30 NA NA TGTGCCTGGACCGGGACACCTAATTCACCCCTCCACTTT CAWTGTPNSPLHF
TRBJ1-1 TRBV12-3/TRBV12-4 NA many TGTGCCAGCAGGCCCGGGACGAACACTGAAGCTTTCTTT CASRPGTNTEAFF
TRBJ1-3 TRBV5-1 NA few TGCGCCAGCAGCTTGTCTACACAGGGCTCTGGAAACACCATATATTTT CASSLSTQGSGNTIYF
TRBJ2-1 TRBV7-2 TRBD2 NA TGTGCCAGCAGCACCGGACTAGCGGGGAGGGCGGGTGAGCAGTTCTTC CASSTGLAGRAGEQFF
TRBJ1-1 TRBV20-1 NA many TGCAGTGCTAGAGGCACAGCAAACACTGAAGCTTTCTTT CSARGTANTEAFF
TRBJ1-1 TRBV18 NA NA TGTGCCAGCTCTCCCGAGGGTGTAGGAGGCACTGAAGCTTTCTTT CASSPEGVGGTEAFF
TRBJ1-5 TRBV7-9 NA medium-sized TGTGCCAGCAGCTTAGACGCGCAGGCAAATCAGCCCCAGCATTTT CASSLDAQANQPQHF
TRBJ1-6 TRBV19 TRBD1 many TGTGCCAGTAGTATTACAGGGGTCTCACCCCTCCACTTT CASSITGVSPLHF